This T cell receptor beta chain was found in a study of T cell responses to AZD1222 COVID-19 vaccine. The wider study: Pooled samples include second doses given at about 4 or 12 weeks.

Some clones are missing from TCRdb's copy, which holds only in-frame ones; the method was immunoSEQ multiplex PCR. The table lists roughly 96,000 clones, roughly 88% of them singletons. Note on this clone: The antigen remains unidentified.

General study results and limits: At 160-218 and 743-854, vaccine-associated CD4 TCRs were dominant, and they spanned spike.

The receptor comes from an adult in good health. The sample in question was peripheral blood, obtained on day 0 of AZD1222 vaccination.

Written as DNA, the CDR3 is TGTGCCAGTAGTATGCGAGCGGATTACGAGCAGTACTTC. It encodes CASSMRADYEQYF. The chain recombines TRBV19 with TRBJ2-7, with D possibly matching TRBD2 (5 bases). V was trimmed by 3 bases and J by 4 bases, leaving 10 bases between them. Looked up from germline, CDR1 is LNHDA and CDR2 is SQIVND (reference sequence). The CDR3 totals 13 residues.